This T cell receptor beta chain was sequenced during a study of T cell clonotyping in hematopoietic cell transplantation. This clone has only one observation. Its antigen is unknown. Regarding the study as a whole: Broader posttransplant TCR repertoire diversity was predicted by graft donor and pretransplant recipient Inverse Simpson Index values. Pathologically expanded recipient clonotypes increased progressively from day 30 to day 180 as diversity fell.

Trimming pared 6 bases from V and 8 bases from J, leaving 14 bases between. The CDR3 loop spans 13 amino acids. CDR1 is LNHDA and CDR2 is SQIVND in the germline V gene (reference sequence). The data were produced by immunoSEQ multiplex PCR, yet TCRdb's version contains in-frame clones alone and is incomplete. The sample yields more than 15,000 clones, 80% to 90% seen once. This receptor was taken from a woman aged 40 to 49 in good health. Some clones in this sample may be carry-over from other donors' samples. V usage is TRBV19 and J usage is TRBJ2-1; a weak D match, TRBD1 (5 bases). Sequences were obtained from peripheral blood mononuclear cells. This CDR3 is CASRSEGDDEQFF. CDR3 nucleotides: TGTGCCAGTAGATCGGAAGGGGATGATGAGCAGTTCTTC.